What follows describes a single T cell receptor (beta chain). Its cognate antigen is unknown. The PCR had 60 Vbeta and 13 Jbeta primers. Sequencing was performed with immunoSEQ multiplex PCR; in TCRdb, only in-frame clones are kept and a portion is missing. The table includes 150,000 to 200,000 clones, about 80% detected once. The data are from a study of cytomegalovirus exposure and HLA in healthy donors. General observations from the study: Productive status was seen about 90% or about 30% of the time for most TCR beta V segments in an earlier analysis.

Germline-derived CDR1 and CDR2 are SGHAT and FQNNGV. V was pared by 5 bases and J by 1 base, with 11 bases between. The CDR3 length is 14 residues. The receptor was isolated from a man in his forties or fifties in good health and CMV-seropositive. The chain couples TRBV11-2 to TRBJ1-1; D not certain. Sequences were obtained from PBMCs. CDR3 sequence reads: CASSRTDKNTEAFF. CDR3 in DNA: TGTGCCAGCAGCCGTACCGACAAGAACACTGAAGCTTTCTTT.